This paragraph covers one TCR beta chain sequence. The data belong to a study of T cells expressing NK-cell markers. Per the germline V gene, CDR1 is DFQATT and CDR2 is SNEGSKA (reference sequence). This CDR3 has 17 amino acids. TCRdb reprocessed the 5' RACE reads, with one entry per CDR3 protein and no DNA. The listing records 200,000 to 300,000 distinct CDR3 sequences. Sequences were obtained from blood T cells: a sorted CD56 or NKG2C T cell subset, CD4+ or CD8+ T cells, or bulk PBMC T cells (not recorded which). The chain joins TRBV20-1 to TRBJ2-1; the D call of TRBD2 rests on TCRdb alone, since no DNA is present to check it. This TCR was recovered from a man between 18 and 29 years old in good health. CDR3 loop: CSASSIVASGRGGEQFF.